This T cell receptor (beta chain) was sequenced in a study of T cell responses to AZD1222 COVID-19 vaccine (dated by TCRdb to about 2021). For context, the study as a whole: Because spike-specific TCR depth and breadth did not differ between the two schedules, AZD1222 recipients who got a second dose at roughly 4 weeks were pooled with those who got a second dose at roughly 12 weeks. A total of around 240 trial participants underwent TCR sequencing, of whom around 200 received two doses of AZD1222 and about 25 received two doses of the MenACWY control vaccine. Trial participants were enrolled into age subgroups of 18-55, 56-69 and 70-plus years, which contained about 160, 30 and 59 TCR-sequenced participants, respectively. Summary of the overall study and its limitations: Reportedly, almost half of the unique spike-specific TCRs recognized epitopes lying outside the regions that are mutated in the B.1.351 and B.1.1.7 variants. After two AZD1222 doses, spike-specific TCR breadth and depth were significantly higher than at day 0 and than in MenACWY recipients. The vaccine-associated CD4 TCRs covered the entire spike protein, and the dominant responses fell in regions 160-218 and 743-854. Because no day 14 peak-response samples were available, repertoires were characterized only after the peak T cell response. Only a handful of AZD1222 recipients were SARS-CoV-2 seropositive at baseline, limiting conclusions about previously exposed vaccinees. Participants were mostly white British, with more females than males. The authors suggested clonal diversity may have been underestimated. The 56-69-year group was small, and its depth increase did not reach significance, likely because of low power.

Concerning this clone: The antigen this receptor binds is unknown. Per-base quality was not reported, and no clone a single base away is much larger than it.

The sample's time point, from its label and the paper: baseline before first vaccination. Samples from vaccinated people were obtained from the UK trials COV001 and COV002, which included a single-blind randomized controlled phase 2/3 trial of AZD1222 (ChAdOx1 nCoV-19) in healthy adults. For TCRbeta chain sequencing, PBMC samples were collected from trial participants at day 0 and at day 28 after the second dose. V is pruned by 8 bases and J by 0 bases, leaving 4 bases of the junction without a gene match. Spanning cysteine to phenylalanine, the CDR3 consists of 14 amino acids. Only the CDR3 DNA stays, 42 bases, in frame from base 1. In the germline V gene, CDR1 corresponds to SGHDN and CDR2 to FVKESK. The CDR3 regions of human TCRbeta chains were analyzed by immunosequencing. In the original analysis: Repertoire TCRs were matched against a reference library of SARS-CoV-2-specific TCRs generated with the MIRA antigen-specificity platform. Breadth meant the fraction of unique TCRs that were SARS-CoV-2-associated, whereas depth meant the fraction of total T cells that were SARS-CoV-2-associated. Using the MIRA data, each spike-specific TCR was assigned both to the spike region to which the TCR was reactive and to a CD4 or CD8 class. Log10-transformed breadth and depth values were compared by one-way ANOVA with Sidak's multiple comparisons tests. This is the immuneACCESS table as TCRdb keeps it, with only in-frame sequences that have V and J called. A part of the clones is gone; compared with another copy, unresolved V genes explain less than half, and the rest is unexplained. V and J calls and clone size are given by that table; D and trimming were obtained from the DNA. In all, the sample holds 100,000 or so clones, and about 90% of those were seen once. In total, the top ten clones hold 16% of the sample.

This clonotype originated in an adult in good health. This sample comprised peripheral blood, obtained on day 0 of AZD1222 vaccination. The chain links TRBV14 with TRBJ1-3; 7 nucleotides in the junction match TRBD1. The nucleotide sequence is TGTGCCAGCCGACGGACAGGCTCTGGAAACACCATATATTTT. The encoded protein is CASRRTGSGNTIYF.